This T cell receptor beta chain was recorded in a study of response to subunit inactivated influenza vaccine. General study results and limits: Every seasonal influenza vaccination brings in few new T cells, the authors suggested.

The CDR3 totals 14 residues. Germline-derived CDR1 and CDR2 are LGHNA and YNFKEQ. The junction had 5 bases not matched to a gene; V was cut back by 1 base and J by 12 bases. TCRdb ran MiXCR on the RT-PCR reads and lists one entry per CDR3 protein. The sample yields 590,000 or so distinct CDR3 sequences, 13% to 15% seen once. Points on this clonotype: The antigen is unknown.

The rearrangement links TRBV4-2 to TRBJ2-1; 11 bases are shared with TRBD2. The sequence came from a man aged 50-60 years who received an inactivated influenza vaccine. Specimen: PBMCs from blood, collected 14 to 15 days before vaccination. For the CDR3, the DNA is TGTGCCAGCAGCCAAGCACTAGCGGGGGCGGGGCAGTTCTTC. It translates to CASSQALAGAGQFF.